These T cell receptor beta chains were read from a single sample in a study of blood T cell repertoires in COVID-19. The data were produced by immunoSEQ multiplex PCR, yet TCRdb's version contains in-frame clones alone and is incomplete. The table shows about 210,000 clones, with about 91% occurring only once. The source material was peripheral blood. The receptors come from a woman in her 40s with acute or convalescent COVID-19. CDR3s include the opening cysteine and the closing phenylalanine or tryptophan.

J: TRBJ2-2
V: TRBV10-3
CDR3: CAIRLTGEAGELFF

J: TRBJ1-1
V: TRBV4-2
CDR3: CASSQVGTGATEAFF

J: TRBJ2-6
V: TRBV15
CDR3: CATKGTVNSGANVLTF

J: TRBJ2-1
V: TRBV24-1
CDR3: CATRGGPYNEQFF

J: TRBJ2-1
V: TRBV11-3
CDR3: CASRLGGGGEYNEQFF

J: TRBJ1-2
V: TRBV3-1/TRBV3-2
CDR3: CASSQEANRGIQWGYTF

J: TRBJ2-1
V: TRBV30
CDR3: CAWRKIPGQGWNEQFF

J: TRBJ2-5
V: TRBV5-1
CDR3: CASSVTVQETQYF

J: TRBJ2-1
V: TRBV2
CDR3: CASSEAAGAYNEQFF

J: TRBJ2-1
V: TRBV6-5
CDR3: CASSYGGGVNEQFF

J: TRBJ2-3
V: TRBV24-1
CDR3: CATRDRGSRTTGTQYF

J: TRBJ1-2
V: TRBV20-1
CDR3: CSGGVYGYTF

J: TRBJ1-6
V: TRBV5-1
CDR3: CASSLTGQQNSPLHF

J: TRBJ2-5
V: TRBV3-1/TRBV3-2
CDR3: CASSRVLATETQYF

J: TRBJ2-2
V: TRBV2
CDR3: CASSDQGGGWTGELFF

J: TRBJ1-1
V: TRBV24-1
CDR3: CATSDEDRDTEAFF

J: TRBJ1-2
V: TRBV20-1
CDR3: CSASLRGNSGYTF

J: TRBJ2-3
V: TRBV5-1
CDR3: CASSLVQENTQYF

J: TRBJ1-1
V: TRBV3-1/TRBV3-2
CDR3: CASSPGQVAFF

J: TRBJ1-2
V: TRBV9
CDR3: CASSVPTGGLYGYTF

J: TRBJ1-2
V: TRBV19
CDR3: CASSFAATGLLTNYGYTF

J: TRBJ2-3
V: TRBV5-1
CDR3: CASSLEGGTDTQYF

J: TRBJ2-1
V: TRBV6-5
CDR3: CASSYLDRNNEQFF

J: TRBJ2-5
V: TRBV5-6
CDR3: CASSSVVETQYF

J: TRBJ2-1
V: TRBV18
CDR3: CASSPPGLAGGNEQFF

J: TRBJ1-2
V: TRBV30
CDR3: CAWRAFLYGYTF

J: TRBJ2-1
V: TRBV30
CDR3: CAWSRDSSYNEQFF

J: TRBJ2-1
V: TRBV3-1/TRBV3-2
CDR3: CASSQSPRSYNEQFF

J: TRBJ1-2
V: TRBV18
CDR3: CASSPDRAHGYTF

J: TRBJ2-2
V: TRBV18
CDR3: CASSPGQGVSAGELFF

J: TRBJ2-1
V: TRBV5-1
CDR3: CASRLAGGSNEQFF

J: TRBJ2-5
V: TRBV5-1
CDR3: CATATSSYVQETQYF